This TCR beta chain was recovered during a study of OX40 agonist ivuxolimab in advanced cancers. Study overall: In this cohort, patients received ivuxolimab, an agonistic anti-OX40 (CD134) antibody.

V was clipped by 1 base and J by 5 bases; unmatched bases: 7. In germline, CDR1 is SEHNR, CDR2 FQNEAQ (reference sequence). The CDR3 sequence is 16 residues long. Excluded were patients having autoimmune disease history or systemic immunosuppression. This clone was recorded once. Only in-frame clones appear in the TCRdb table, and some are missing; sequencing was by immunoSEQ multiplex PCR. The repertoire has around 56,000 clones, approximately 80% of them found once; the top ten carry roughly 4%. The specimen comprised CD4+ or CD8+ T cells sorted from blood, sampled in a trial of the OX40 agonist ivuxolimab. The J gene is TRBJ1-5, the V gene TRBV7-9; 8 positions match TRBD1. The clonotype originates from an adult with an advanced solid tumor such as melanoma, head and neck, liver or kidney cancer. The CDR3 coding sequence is TGTGCCAGCAGCTTAGGGACAGGGTTTTCCGATCAGCCCCAGCATTTT. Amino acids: CASSLGTGFSDQPQHF.